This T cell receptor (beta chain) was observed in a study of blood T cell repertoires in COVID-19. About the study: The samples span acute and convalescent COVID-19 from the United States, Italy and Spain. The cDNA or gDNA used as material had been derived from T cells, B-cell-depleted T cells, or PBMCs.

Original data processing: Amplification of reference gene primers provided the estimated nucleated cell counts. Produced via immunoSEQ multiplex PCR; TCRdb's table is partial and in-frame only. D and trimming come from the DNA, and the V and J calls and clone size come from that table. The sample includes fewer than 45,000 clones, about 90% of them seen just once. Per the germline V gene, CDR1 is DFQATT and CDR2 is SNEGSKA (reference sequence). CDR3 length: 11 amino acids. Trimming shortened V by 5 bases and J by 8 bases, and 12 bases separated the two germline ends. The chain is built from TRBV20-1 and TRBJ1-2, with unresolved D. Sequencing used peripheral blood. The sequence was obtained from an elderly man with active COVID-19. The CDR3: CSADFGYGYTF. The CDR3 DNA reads TGCAGTGCTGACTTCGGGTACGGCTACACCTTC.